The rows below give T cell receptor beta chains drawn from one sample of a study of CD8+ T cells in alopecia areata. Libraries were prepared by immunoSEQ multiplex PCR; TCRdb keeps only in-frame clonotypes and omits some of them. The table includes around 150,000 clones, under 70% detected once. The specimen comprised CD4+ T cells sorted from blood, sampled at week 4, from a patient treated with tofacitinib. These receptors all stem from a human donor with alopecia areata. The CDR3 runs from the conserved cysteine through the conserved F or W. Fields, in order: clone size, J gene, V gene, D gene, CDR3 protein, CDR3 DNA. D genes are given only for firm matches. For some rows the clone size is stated as once, few or many, or as a class when expanded; others skip it.

clone size: -
J gene: TRBJ2-7
V gene: TRBV7-2
D gene: -
CDR3 protein: CASSFRANGEQYF
CDR3 DNA: TGTGCCAGCAGCTTCCGGGCAAACGGGGAGCAGTACTTC

clone size: -
J gene: TRBJ2-1
V gene: TRBV15
D gene: -
CDR3 protein: CATSRERLRGHNEQFF
CDR3 DNA: TGTGCCACCAGCAGAGAACGACTGAGGGGCCACAATGAGCAGTTCTTC

clone size: -
J gene: TRBJ2-5
V gene: TRBV7-7
D gene: -
CDR3 protein: CASSLHRDEETQYF
CDR3 DNA: TGTGCTAGCAGCCTCCACAGGGATGAAGAGACCCAGTACTTC

clone size: -
J gene: TRBJ1-4
V gene: TRBV5-1
D gene: -
CDR3 protein: CASSPAGTTNEKLFF
CDR3 DNA: TGCGCCAGCAGCCCGGCAGGGACAACTAATGAAAAACTGTTTTTT

clone size: -
J gene: TRBJ2-5
V gene: TRBV18
D gene: TRBD1
CDR3 protein: CASSQGQQETQYF
CDR3 DNA: TGTGCCAGCTCCCAGGGACAGCAGGAGACCCAGTACTTC

clone size: -
J gene: TRBJ1-2
V gene: TRBV10-3
D gene: -
CDR3 protein: CAISEPGRRTYGYTF
CDR3 DNA: TGTGCCATCAGTGAGCCGGGACGGAGAACCTATGGCTACACCTTC

clone size: few
J gene: TRBJ2-5
V gene: TRBV29-1
D gene: TRBD1
CDR3 protein: CSVDGTGLGETQYF
CDR3 DNA: TGCAGCGTGGATGGGACAGGGTTAGGGGAGACCCAGTACTTC

clone size: -
J gene: TRBJ1-1
V gene: TRBV7-9
D gene: TRBD1
CDR3 protein: CASSPGQLPTDTEAFF
CDR3 DNA: TGTGCCAGCAGCCCGGGACAGCTTCCAACGGACACTGAAGCTTTCTTT

clone size: -
J gene: TRBJ1-2
V gene: TRBV30
D gene: -
CDR3 protein: CAWIPGLAGGYTF
CDR3 DNA: TGTGCCTGGATACCAGGGCTAGCGGGCGGCTACACCTTC

clone size: few
J gene: TRBJ2-7
V gene: TRBV7-9
D gene: TRBD1
CDR3 protein: CASSPGQGTYEQYF
CDR3 DNA: TGTGCCAGCTCCCCGGGACAGGGAACCTACGAGCAGTACTTC

clone size: -
J gene: TRBJ2-2
V gene: TRBV29-1
D gene: -
CDR3 protein: CSVQGWEAGELFF
CDR3 DNA: TGCAGCGTCCAGGGATGGGAGGCCGGGGAGCTGTTTTTT

clone size: -
J gene: TRBJ2-7
V gene: TRBV11-2
D gene: -
CDR3 protein: CASSPGGLADPYEQYF
CDR3 DNA: TGTGCCAGCAGCCCAGGGGGGCTAGCGGACCCCTACGAGCAGTACTTC

clone size: few
J gene: TRBJ1-2
V gene: TRBV29-1
D gene: -
CDR3 protein: CSVAGGSGGYTF
CDR3 DNA: TGCAGCGTGGCGGGCGGGAGCGGGGGCTACACCTTC

clone size: -
J gene: TRBJ1-1
V gene: TRBV5-4
D gene: -
CDR3 protein: CASSAGLIGKNTEAFF
CDR3 DNA: TGTGCCAGCAGCGCCGGCCTGATTGGGAAGAACACTGAAGCTTTCTTT

clone size: -
J gene: TRBJ2-5
V gene: TRBV29-1
D gene: -
CDR3 protein: CSALRSQETQYF
CDR3 DNA: TGCAGCGCCCTAAGGTCCCAAGAGACCCAGTACTTC

clone size: few
J gene: TRBJ1-5
V gene: TRBV11-2
D gene: TRBD1
CDR3 protein: CASSQTGANQPQHF
CDR3 DNA: TGTGCCAGCAGCCAGACAGGGGCAAATCAGCCCCAGCATTTT

clone size: -
J gene: TRBJ2-2
V gene: TRBV30
D gene: TRBD2
CDR3 protein: CAWAGTSGGPGTGELFF
CDR3 DNA: TGTGCCTGGGCCGGGACTAGCGGGGGGCCAGGCACCGGGGAGCTGTTTTTT

clone size: -
J gene: TRBJ2-1
V gene: TRBV5-1
D gene: TRBD1
CDR3 protein: CASSLAGGNEQFF
CDR3 DNA: TGCGCCAGCAGCTTGGCAGGGGGAAATGAGCAGTTCTTC

clone size: -
J gene: TRBJ2-5
V gene: TRBV5-1
D gene: TRBD2
CDR3 protein: CASSTGLAGQETQYF
CDR3 DNA: TGCGCCAGCAGCACGGGACTAGCGGGGCAAGAGACCCAGTACTTC

clone size: -
J gene: TRBJ1-5
V gene: TRBV18
D gene: -
CDR3 protein: CASSGREPNQPQHF
CDR3 DNA: TGTGCCAGCTCTGGCAGGGAACCCAATCAGCCCCAGCATTTT

clone size: -
J gene: TRBJ1-1
V gene: TRBV29-1
D gene: -
CDR3 protein: CSDKNNLNTEAFF
CDR3 DNA: TGCAGCGATAAGAACAACCTGAACACTGAAGCTTTCTTT

clone size: few
J gene: TRBJ2-5
V gene: TRBV2
D gene: TRBD2
CDR3 protein: CASSELAGGPQTQYF
CDR3 DNA: TGTGCCAGCAGTGAACTAGCGGGGGGGCCGCAGACCCAGTACTTC

clone size: -
J gene: TRBJ1-2
V gene: TRBV5-6
D gene: TRBD1
CDR3 protein: CASTPDRANYGYTF
CDR3 DNA: TGTGCCAGCACCCCGGACAGGGCCAACTATGGCTACACCTTC